This TCR beta chain came from a study of T cell changes during pregnancy in multiple sclerosis. Method: immunoSEQ multiplex PCR; TCRdb's copy keeps in-frame clones and lacks some. The profile shows around 100,000 clones, around nine tenths of them singletons. This clonotype was obtained from a female donor in good health, enrolled as a control in a pregnancy study. The sequences come from peripheral blood, collected in the second trimester of pregnancy.

CDR3 region: CASSLIVGAPYNEQFF. The CDR3 coding sequence is TGCGCCAGCAGCTTGATTGTGGGGGCGCCCTACAATGAGCAGTTCTTC. This chain joins TRBV5-1 and TRBJ2-1, with D possibly being TRBD1 (6 bases). V was trimmed by 1 base and J by 2 bases, leaving 13 bases between them. The CDR3 has 16 amino acids. Germline loops: CDR1 SGHRS, CDR2 YFSETQ.